This TCR beta chain is from a study of beta chain features in type 1 diabetes. General study findings and limits: The study found moderately but significantly shorter TCRB CDR3s in all four CD4+ subsets of Type 1 diabetes patients. For patients, the naive, central memory and Treg TCRB repertoires appeared more alike than for healthy donors.

Trimming removed 7 bases at V and 7 bases at J, with 13 bases between. Looked up from germline, CDR1 is SQVTM and CDR2 is ANQGSEA. This CDR3 comprises 11 residues. A CD45RO/CCR7/CD25/CD127/CD95/CD27 panel sorted naive, central memory, regulatory and stem cell-like memory CD4+ cells. A remark on this clone: Its cognate antigen is unknown.

As every portion of the isolated RNA was reverse transcribed, the sequencing read expressed TCRB transcripts. The table came from immunoSEQ multiplex PCR; TCRdb's copy has only in-frame clones and leaves some out. The sample has 100,000 to 150,000 clones; roughly 17% are singletons. This sequence originates from a man aged 18 to 29 with type 1 diabetes. Sequenced: central memory CD4+ T cells from blood. This sequence joins TRBV29-1 and TRBJ1-2; no reliable D call. The CDR3 protein is CSAGPEGGYTF. CDR3 DNA: TGCAGCGCCGGCCCCGAGGGTGGCTACACCTTC.